This T cell receptor (beta chain) was recovered during a study of cytomegalovirus exposure and HLA in healthy donors. A multiplex PCR was run with 60 Vbeta primers and 13 Jbeta primers. Profiled with immunoSEQ multiplex PCR; TCRdb holds only in-frame clones, not every one. The sample yields fewer than 250,000 clones, around 83% seen once. The CDR3 has 18 amino acids. CDR1 is LNHDA, CDR2 SQIVND, per germline (reference sequence). Trimming shortened V by 5 bases and J by 1 base, and 21 bases separated the two germline ends. Turning to this clone: Its antigen remains unknown.

Study observations and caveats: Among the sequence variants, a highly shared cluster was likely an artifact of sequencing.

The TCR was taken from a girl aged 5-17 years in good health and CMV-seronegative. The rearrangement uses TRBV19 and TRBJ1-5, with D possibly matching TRBD1 (6 bases). Sequencing was done on a sample of PBMCs. The CDR3 DNA is TGTGCCAGTAGTCCAAGGGGGTTAACGGGGGGGAGCAATCAGCCCCAGCATTTT. It encodes CASSPRGLTGGSNQPQHF.